The subject of this entry is one T cell receptor (beta chain). The antigen remains unidentified. The CDR3 covers 19 residues. J lost 7 bases, V lost 6 bases, and 16 bases had no gene match. CDR1 MDHEN and CDR2 SYDVKM come from the germline V gene. The data were taken from a study of cytomegalovirus exposure and HLA in healthy donors. Study conclusions and caveats: Immune exposure data for these donors was limited to CMV serostatus. One cluster of highly shared sequence variants probably arose as a sequencing artifact.

PCR employed 60 Vbeta and 13 Jbeta primers. Libraries were prepared by immunoSEQ multiplex PCR; TCRdb keeps only in-frame clonotypes and omits some of them. This table holds 150,000 or so clones, about 88% found once. The V gene is TRBV28, the J gene TRBJ2-1, with 15 bases lining up with TRBD2. The sequencing input was PBMCs. The receptor's source is a woman aged 18 to 35 in good health and CMV-seronegative. The CDR3 spells CASSPRRGLAGGLNNEQFF. Written as DNA, the CDR3 is TGTGCCAGCAGCCCTAGGAGAGGACTAGCGGGGGGGCTCAATAATGAGCAGTTCTTC.